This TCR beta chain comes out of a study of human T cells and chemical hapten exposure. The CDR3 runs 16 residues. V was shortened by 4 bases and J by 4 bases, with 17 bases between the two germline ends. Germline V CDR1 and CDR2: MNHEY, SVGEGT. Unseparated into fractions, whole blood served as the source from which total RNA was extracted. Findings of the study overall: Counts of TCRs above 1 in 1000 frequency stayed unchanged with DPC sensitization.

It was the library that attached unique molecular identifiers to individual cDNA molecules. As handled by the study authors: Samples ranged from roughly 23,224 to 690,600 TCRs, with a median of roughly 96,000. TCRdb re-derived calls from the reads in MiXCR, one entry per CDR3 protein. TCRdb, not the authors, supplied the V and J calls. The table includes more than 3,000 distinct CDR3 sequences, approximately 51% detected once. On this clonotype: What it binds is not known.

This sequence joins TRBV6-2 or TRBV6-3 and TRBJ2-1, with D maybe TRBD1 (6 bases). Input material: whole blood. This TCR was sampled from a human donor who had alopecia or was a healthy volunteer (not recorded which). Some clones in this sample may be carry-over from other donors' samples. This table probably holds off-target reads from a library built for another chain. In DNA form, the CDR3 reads TGTGCCAGCAGTTCCCCCCGGGACACCTTATACAATGAGCAGTTCTTC. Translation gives CASSSPRDTLYNEQFF.